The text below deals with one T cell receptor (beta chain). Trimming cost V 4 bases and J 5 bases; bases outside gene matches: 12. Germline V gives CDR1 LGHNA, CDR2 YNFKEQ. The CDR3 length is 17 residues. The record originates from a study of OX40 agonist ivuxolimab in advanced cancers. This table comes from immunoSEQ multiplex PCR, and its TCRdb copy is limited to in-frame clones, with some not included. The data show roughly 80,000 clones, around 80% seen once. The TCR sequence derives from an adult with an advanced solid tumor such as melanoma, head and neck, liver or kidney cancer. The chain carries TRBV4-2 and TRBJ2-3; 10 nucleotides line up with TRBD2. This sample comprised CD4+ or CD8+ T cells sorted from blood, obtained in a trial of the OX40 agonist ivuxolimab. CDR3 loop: CASSRGGAGGPGDTQYF. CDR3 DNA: TGTGCCAGCAGCCGCGGAGGAGCGGGGGGGCCGGGAGATACGCAGTATTTT.